This record covers a single T cell receptor (beta chain). CDR3 length: 14 residues. From germline, CDR1 is KGHSH and CDR2 LQKENI. Trimming took 3 bases from V and 7 from J; bases not matched to a gene: 9. These data belong to a study of T cell responses to AZD1222 COVID-19 vaccine. Produced via immunoSEQ multiplex PCR; TCRdb's table is partial and in-frame only. This table has roughly 97,000 clones, about 89% appearing once. The TCR was taken from an adult who received the MenACWY meningococcal vaccine as a control. Sequenced here: peripheral blood, sampled 28 days after the second dose of the MenACWY control vaccine. This chain joins TRBV18 and TRBJ2-7; 7 bases line up with TRBD2. CDR3 sequence (DNA): TGTGCCAGCTCACCCGGGACTACTGTGAGGGAGCAGTACTTC. Its translation: CASSPGTTVREQYF. Combining the CDR3 with reference TRBV18 and TRBJ2-7 gives the whole variable domain NAGVMQNPRHLVRRRGQEARLRCSPMKGHSHVYWYRQLPEEGLKFMVYLQKENIIDESGMPKERFSAEFPKEGPSILRIQQVVRGDSAAYFCASSPGTTVREQYFGPGTRLTVT.